The entry below gives a single TCR beta chain sequence along with its context. Synthetic spike-ins, TCR analog templates, were added into each PCR. Clones were read by immunoSEQ multiplex PCR, and TCRdb kept only the in-frame ones, dropping some. The sample carries 75,000 to 95,000 clones, just under 85% recorded once. This record comes from a study of PD-L1 blockade in urothelial cancer. As for the study in general: Patients' prior chemotherapy regimens numbered 0 to 3. Blood-derived samples held a median approximately 140,000 T cells.

Indicated time point: pretreatment peripheral blood. Deletions cut 6 bases from V and 5 bases from J, with 17 bases between. CDR1 and CDR2 (germline): MNHEY, SVGAGI. This CDR3 spans 14 amino acids. This chain connects TRBV6-5 to TRBJ2-7; a weak D match, TRBD2 (6 bases). The input for sequencing was PBMCs, taken around atezolizumab (anti-PD-L1) treatment. The receptor comes from a man aged 35 to 55 with urothelial cancer. The CDR3 reads CASRGLSPSDEQYF. The DNA for the CDR3 is TGTGCCAGCAGGGGACTGTCCCCTAGCGACGAGCAGTACTTC.